Listed here is a single T cell receptor beta chain. Its antigen is not yet known. It has no much larger one-base neighbor in the sample; base qualities were not kept. In the germline V gene, CDR1 corresponds to MNHEY and CDR2 to SVGEGT. Including cysteine and phenylalanine, the CDR3 has 15 amino acids. CDR3 DNA is the only sequence kept; it has 45 bases, read in frame from the first base. V was cut back by 2 bases and J by 1 base, leaving a gap of 9 bases between them. The data originate from a study of T cell repertoires in cytomegalovirus infection (dated by TCRdb to 2018 to 2020). Study-wide context: Recently identified HLA-C-restricted CMV epitopes, whose presentation resists viral immunomodulation, were targeted by peptide stimulations together with well-studied HLA-B-restricted epitopes. The HLA type of each donor mattered for the analysis, because public TCR beta signatures pointed to carriage of CMV infection along with the matching HLA type. Points the paper makes about the study in general: The ex vivo response was dominated by HLA-C-restricted CMV-specific TCR beta clonotypes, which also provided the single most frequent clonotype in two of eight donors. Cumulative frequency of public TCR beta family members discriminated carriers of CMV infection plus the relevant HLA type in this cohort and an independent 352-donor cohort.

This sample's treatment or condition label indicates: in vitro stimulation with specific CMV peptide epitopes to enrich CMV-specific T cells. TCRdb shows the sequencer as Illumina HiSeq 1500. TCRdb applied fastp at Q25 and MiXCR to the public reads, then kept only in-frame beta chains. Rows with a matching CDR3 protein are joined into one entry that keeps the most common DNA and genes. A total of some 560,000 distinct CDR3 sequences appear in this sample, about 39% of them only once. The top ten constitute around 50% of the sample. This receptor chain uses TRBV6-2 or TRBV6-3 and TRBJ1-5; the D gene is not confidently resolved. The sample consisted of cultured PBMCs, taken from culture after CMV antigen stimulation. The sequence was obtained from a human donor in good health (CMV status not recorded). Some clones in this sample may be carry-over from other donors' samples. The CDR3 corresponds to CASSYGRASNQPQHF. The bases are TGTGCCAGCAGTTACGGGAGAGCAAGCAATCAGCCCCAGCATTTT.